What follows are 10 T cell receptor beta chains derived from one specimen sequenced in a study of CD4 T cells in relation to SARS-CoV-2 and coronaviruses. Clones were read by immunoSEQ multiplex PCR, and TCRdb kept only the in-frame ones, dropping some. Found here are around 23,000 clones, about four fifths of them singletons; the top ten hold roughly an eighth. The unexposed donors gave CD4+ T cells in 2011-2018, prior to COVID-19. Isolation of CD4+ T cells took place after about eleven days in culture. Their antigens remain unidentified. Source material: CD4+ T cells from PBMCs, cultured in vitro. All receptors derive from a human donor in good health.

This chain links TRBV5-1 with TRBJ2-1, with 8 bases matching TRBD2. CDR1 is SGHRS and CDR2 is YFSETQ in the germline V gene. V shed 7 bases, J shed 7 bases, and the junction held 16 bases outside the gene matches. This CDR3 has 16 amino acids. For the CDR3, the DNA is TGCGCCAGCGGAGGGGACCCGACTAGCGTCACGAATGAGCAGTTCTTC. Translating it yields CASGGDPTSVTNEQFF. Full variable domain (rest looked up from reference TRBV5-1 and TRBJ2-1): KAGVTQTPRYLIKTRGQQVTLSCSPISGHRSVSWYQQTPGQGLQFLFEYFSETQRNKGNFPGRFSGRQFSNSRSEMNVSTLELGDSALYLCASGGDPTSVTNEQFFGPGTRLTVL.

This sequence joins TRBV2 and TRBJ2-5; no definite D call. CDR3 length: 12 residues. Germline loops: CDR1 SNHLY, CDR2 FYNNEI. Trimming pared 6 bases from V and 4 bases from J, leaving 9 bases between. DNA for the CDR3: TGTGCCAGCAGACTCTTTCGAGAGACCCAGTACTTC. Its translation is CASRLFRETQYF. Based on the CDR3 plus reference TRBV2 and TRBJ2-5, the full variable domain is EPEVTQTPSHQVTQMGQEVILRCVPISNHLYFYWYRQILGQKVEFLVSFYNNEISEKSEIFDDQFSVERPDGSNFTLKIRSTKLEDSAMYFCASRLFRETQYFGPGTRLLVL.

J is TRBJ2-7 and V is TRBV6-5; tentative D call: TRBD1 (6 bases). Trimming stripped 8 bases from V and 4 bases from J, with 15 bases between. The CDR3 sequence is 13 residues long. Germline V gives CDR1 MNHEY, CDR2 SVGAGI. The DNA of the CDR3 is TGTGCCAGCTCCCACGGCAGGGGTTACGAGCAGTACTTC. Amino acids: CASSHGRGYEQYF.

This clone is a singleton in its sample. The chain uses TRBV2 and TRBJ2-4, with a possible D match to TRBD1 (5 bases). The V end was cut by 0 bases, the J end by 7 bases, with 13 bases between. This CDR3 is 15 amino acids long. The germline gives CDR1 SNHLY, CDR2 FYNNEI. DNA for the CDR3: TGTGCCAGCAGTGAAGCTGGGCTCCAGGGTAACATTCAGTACTTC. It encodes CASSEAGLQGNIQYF.

CDR3 sequence (DNA): TGCGCCAGCAGCTCGAGAGAAATTGGGACTAGCGGGAGGGTTAGCTCCTACAATGAGCAGTTCTTC. Its translation: CASSSREIGTSGRVSSYNEQFF. This chain links TRBV5-1 with TRBJ2-1; 16 positions match TRBD2. Germline CDR1 and CDR2: SGHRS and YFSETQ. The junction had 15 bases not matched to a gene; V was cut back by 3 bases and J by 0 bases. This CDR3 contains 22 residues.

V gene TRBV3-1 (or the pseudogene TRBV3-2) combines with J gene TRBJ2-7; 7 positions match TRBD1. The J segment lost 7 bases and the V segment lost 11 bases, leaving 17 bases of the junction unmatched. The CDR3 consists of 14 residues. Looked up from germline, CDR1 is LGHDT and CDR2 is YNNKEL (reference sequence). This chain's CDR3 is CAAASTGMRREQYF. The DNA for the CDR3 is TGTGCCGCTGCGTCGACAGGGATGCGTCGGGAGCAGTACTTC.

The gene calls are TRBV20-1 and TRBJ1-4, with 7 bases that match TRBD1. CDR3 length: 14 amino acids. Germline-derived CDR1 and CDR2 are DFQATT and SNEGSKA (reference sequence). J was trimmed by 9 bases and V by 3 bases; bases with no gene match: 10. DNA of the CDR3: TGCAGTGCTAGTCGACAGGGAAGGATAAAAAAACTGTTTTTT. This translates into CSASRQGRIKKLFF.

The CDR3: CASRASGGYTDTQYF. The CDR3 nucleotides read TGCGCCAGCAGGGCTAGCGGGGGCTACACAGATACGCAGTATTTT. This chain links TRBV10-1 with TRBJ2-3; 10 nucleotides line up with TRBD2. CDR1 WNHNN and CDR2 SYGVQD come from the germline V gene (reference sequence). J was trimmed by 2 bases and V by 6 bases; bases with no gene match: 5. This CDR3 is built from 15 residues.

This chain joins TRBV19 and TRBJ1-3; D gene uncertain. The CDR3 contains 15 residues. V dropped 3 bases and J dropped 0 bases, with 9 bases sitting between them. Germline V gives CDR1 LNHDA, CDR2 SQIVND (reference sequence). The CDR3 loop reads CASSISWNSGNTIYF. The CDR3, as DNA: TGTGCCAGTAGTATTTCCTGGAACTCTGGAAACACCATATATTTT.

The chain carries TRBV5-1 and TRBJ2-3; 12 bases are shared with TRBD2. This CDR3 region has 16 residues. The germline V gene has CDR1 SGHRS and CDR2 YFSETQ. V lost 4 bases and J lost 2; bases outside the gene matches: 5. Here the CDR3 reads CASSQGLAGNTDTQYF. CDR3 DNA sequence: TGCGCCAGCAGCCAGGGACTAGCGGGCAACACAGATACGCAGTATTTT.